Presented here are 26 T cell receptor delta chains from one specimen sequenced in a study of gamma-delta T cells after stem cell transplantation listed by TCRdb under 2016. The method behind the library was RT-PCR. Sequencer: Illumina MiSeq. TCRdb reran clone calling on the public reads with CATT; rows sharing one DNA sequence were then combined. This sample comprises roughly 630 delta-chain clones, more than 8% of them detected only once. The ten most abundant clones make up about 58% of the sample. Sequencing used gamma-delta T cells. These TCRs come from a human donor. It is not recorded whose cells these are; they may come from a transplant donor.

This clone rates as large. V and J are TRDV2 and TRDJ1; possible D gene TRDD3, 10 bases. Trimming shortened V by 3 bases and J by 3 bases, and 31 bases separated the two germline ends. Germline-derived CDR1 and CDR2 are GEAIGNYY and EKD. This CDR3 contains 20 residues. CDR3 DNA: TGTGCCTGTGACCGCCTTCCTACGTCAATGGGGGATACAGGGTCCGATAAACTCATCTTT. Translation gives CACDRLPTSMGDTGSDKLIF.

Note on this clone: TCRdb shows a much larger clone's protein in place of this DNA's translation, and the two differ at residue 5, likely through a read error; the protein shown is translated from the DNA. The rearrangement joins TRDV2 to TRDJ1; TRDD3 agrees at 10 bases. Trimming cost V 2 bases and J 11 bases; bases outside gene matches: 16. Germline CDR1 GEAIGNYY, CDR2 EKD. The CDR3 is 16 residues long. CDR3 sequence reads: CACDIVGGDTRLQLIF. In DNA, the CDR3 is TGTGCCTGTGACATAGTTGGGGGGGATACGCGGTTACAGCTCATCTTT.

As to this clone: The protein that TCRdb holds for this DNA derives from a much larger clone and differs from the translated DNA at residue 10, which likely indicates a read error; the protein shown here is translated from the DNA. The sample holds other DNA sequences that translate to the same CDR3. The genes are TRDV3 and TRDJ1; D gene unclear. The CDR3 spans 18 residues. The germline V gene has CDR1 TVYSNPD and CDR2 GDNSRS (reference sequence). The CDR3 nucleotides are TGTGCCTTTCCCGCCCCGGTCAATGCCAGGGGTGACACCGATAAACTTATCTTT. Translated: CAFPAPVNARGDTDKLIF.

Concerning this clone itself: Given a much more abundant clone one base away, this may be a read error. V is TRDV2 and J is TRDJ3; the match to TRDD3 covers 8 bases. Per germline, CDR1 GEAIGNYY and CDR2 EKD. J was trimmed by 3 bases and V by 0 bases; bases with no gene match: 9. This CDR3 is 19 amino acids long. The CDR3 spells CACDTMGILRDWDTRQMFF. In nucleotides, the CDR3 is TGTGCCTGTGACACCATGGGGATACTACGGGACTGGGACACCCGACAGATGTTTTTC.

Remarks on this clone: The protein recorded in TCRdb matches a much larger clone and deviates from this DNA's translation at residue 12, suggesting a read error; the protein here is obtained by translating the DNA. The J segment is TRDJ1; no V gene was assigned; TRDD3, the table's D call, was not compared with the DNA. The length of the CDR3 is 15 residues. This chain's CDR3 is CACDSLVGSTDNLIF. CDR3 coding DNA: TGTGCCTGTGACTCCCTAGTAGGGAGTACCGATAACCTCATCTTT.

This clone was counted a few times. TCRdb attributes to this sequence the protein of a much larger clone, which differs from the DNA translation at residue 4; a read error is likely, and the protein displayed is translated from the DNA. This rearrangement joins TRDV1 to TRDJ1, with 12 positions matching TRDD3. The V gene's germline CDR1 is TSWWSYY and CDR2 QGS. The CDR3 length is 15 residues. The ends lost 7 bases at V and 3 bases at J; junction bases unmatched: 6. The CDR3 reads CALEGTGGYPDKLIF. The CDR3 region has the DNA TGTGCTCTTGAGGGGACTGGGGGATACCCCGATAAACTCATCTTT.

J is TRDJ1 and V is TRDV2; unclear D gene. CDR3 length: 17 residues. Trimming took 0 bases from V and 0 from J, leaving 16 bases between them. Germline V CDR1 and CDR2: GEAIGNYY, EKD. CDR3 sequence reads: CACDTVGGTPYTDKLIF. CDR3 coding DNA: TGTGCCTGTGACACCGTCGGAGGGACCCCGTACACCGATAAACTCATCTTT.

The CDR3 sequence: CACDTIPLGDTESTLKLIF. The CDR3 nucleotides are TGTGCCTGTGACACCATTCCGCTGGGGGATACAGAATCGACCCTTAAACTCATCTTT. This chain connects TRDV2 to TRDJ1; TRDD3 agrees at 11 bases. This CDR3 spans 19 amino acids. With V trimmed by 0 bases and J by 7 bases, 18 bases remained unmatched. CDR1 is GEAIGNYY and CDR2 is EKD in the germline V gene.

In regard to this clone: This sequence is one base from a far larger clone and is likely a read error. Other nucleotide sequences from this sample produce the same CDR3. The CDR3: CAASARAGGYLPRYTDKLIF. DNA of the CDR3: TGTGCAGCAAGCGCGCGGGCTGGGGGATACTTGCCAAGGTACACCGATAAACTCATCTTC. The V and J genes are TRAV29/DV5 and TRDJ1, with 11 bases identical to TRDD3. CDR3 size: 20 residues. Per germline, CDR1 NSMFDY and CDR2 ISSIKDK.

This clone is medium-sized within its sample. The CDR3 DNA sequence: TGTGCCTGTGACACCCTGGACCCCTTCCGAAGTAGGGGGATAGGGGGGGTAAACACCGATAAACTCATCTTT. Protein sequence: CACDTLDPFRSRGIGGVNTDKLIF. The rearrangement links TRDV2 to TRDJ1, with 8 bases fitting TRDD3. The CDR3 loop spans 24 amino acids. From germline, CDR1 is GEAIGNYY and CDR2 EKD. V was pared by 0 bases and J by 0 bases, with 29 bases of the junction left unmatched.

The chain links TRDV2 to TRDJ1; no clear D. Since TCRdb gives no J gene, matching the DNA to germline was used here to assign it. V was pared by 4 bases and J by 1 base, with 24 bases between. CDR3 length equals 18 residues. In germline, CDR1 is GEAIGNYY, CDR2 EKD. The CDR3 here is CACETRTNTGSSTDKLIF. CDR3 nucleotides: TGTGCCTGTGAGACTAGGACCAATACAGGGAGCAGCACCGATAAACTCATCTTT.

In the case of this clone: A much larger clone sits a single nucleotide away, making a read error possible. Other DNA sequences within the sample encode an identical CDR3. CDR3 in DNA: TGTGCTCTCTCCCCACCCTACTCCGCACCTAGCACCGATAAACTCATCTTT. It encodes CALSPPYSAPSTDKLIF. This sequence joins TRDV1 and TRDJ1; tentatively, D is TRDD2 (5 bases). The CDR3 has 17 amino acids. V was clipped by 9 bases and J by 1 base, with 24 bases between them. Germline V gene sequence: CDR1 TSWWSYY, CDR2 QGS.

This clone came up a few times. This chain links TRDV2 with TRDJ1; a weak D match, TRDD3 (6 bases). Germline values: CDR1 GEAIGNYY, CDR2 EKD. The V and J ends lost 0 bases and 1 base respectively, with 29 bases between them. The CDR3 runs 21 residues. CDR3 sequence: CACDTFSPGLGAQASTDKLIF. The CDR3 DNA reads TGTGCCTGTGACACCTTTTCGCCCGGACTGGGAGCCCAGGCATCCACCGATAAACTCATCTTT.

The rearrangement links TRDV2 to TRDJ3; D may be TRDD3 (6 bases). V was clipped by 3 bases and J by 18 bases, with 38 bases between them. CDR1 is GEAIGNYY and CDR2 is EKD in the germline V gene. The CDR3 loop spans 20 amino acids. For the CDR3, the DNA is TGTGCCTGTGACCCCGCCCCTGGGGACGTCCGCTCCTGTGACACCCGCCCGATGTTTTTC. This encodes CACDPAPGDVRSCDTRPMFF.

In this sample, this clone is medium-sized. The chain combines TRDV2 with TRDJ1; 13 positions agree with TRDD3. Unmatched junction bases numbered 15, after V lost 1 base and J lost 8 bases. From germline, CDR1 is GEAIGNYY and CDR2 EKD. The CDR3 sequence is 18 residues long. CDR3 nucleotides: TGTGCCTGTGACACTCTTACTGGGGGATACGCCGGTAACGGGAAACTCATCTTT. Translating it yields CACDTLTGGYAGNGKLIF.

To note about this clone: This may be a read error: a much more frequent sequence differs by one nucleotide. V is TRDV2 and J is TRDJ1; 9 bases align to TRDD3. The J gene is not listed in TCRdb, so it was assigned here from a DNA match to germline. After removal of 3 bases from V and 3 bases from J, the junction contained 22 bases not matched to a gene. Germline CDR1 is GEAIGNYY and CDR2 is EKD. The CDR3 length is 20 residues. CDR3 protein: CACDLISTPIRGDTADKLIF. CDR3 bases: TGTGCCTGTGACCTCATCTCCACTCCCATACGGGGGGATACAGCCGATAAACTCATCTTT.

This clone was counted only a few times. TCRdb pairs this DNA with a much larger clone's protein that differs at residue 12, likely a read error; the protein shown was translated from the DNA. The rearrangement links TRDV1 to TRDJ1; TRDD3 matches 12 bases. Germline assignment: CDR1 TSWWSYY and CDR2 QGS. CDR3 size: 15 residues. The CDR3 sequence: CALGGTGGYPDRLIF. The CDR3 coding sequence is TGTGCTCTTGGGGGGACTGGGGGATACCCCGATAGACTCATCTTT.

In this sample, this clone turned up a few times. This may be a read error: a much more frequent sequence differs by one nucleotide. Different DNA sequences within this sample yield the same CDR3. The J gene is TRDJ1, the V gene TRDV2, with 11 nucleotides matching TRDD3. This CDR3 spans 17 amino acids. Germline CDR1 and CDR2: GEAIGNYY and EKD. Written as DNA, the CDR3 is TGCGCCTGTGACACGATTCTACTGGGGGATATGACCAATAAACTCATCTTT. Translating it yields CACDTILLGDMTNKLIF.

This clone is categorized as large. Distinct nucleotide sequences in the sample also encode this CDR3. The CDR3 DNA follows: TGTGCCTGTGACACCGTGGGGATACTACGGGACTGGGACACCCGACAGATGTTTTTC. It specifies CACDTVGILRDWDTRQMFF. The J gene is TRDJ3, the V gene TRDV2; 8 nucleotides align to TRDD3. V lost 0 bases, J lost 3 bases, and 9 bases stayed unmatched. There are 19 residues in the CDR3. CDR1 is GEAIGNYY and CDR2 is EKD in the germline V gene.

The gene calls are TRDV2 and TRDJ1; 8 nucleotides agree with TRDD3. No J gene is reported in TCRdb; it was inferred here by comparing the DNA with germline. Germline lookup yields CDR1 GEAIGNYY and CDR2 EKD. The CDR3 length is 18 residues. Trimming cost V 0 bases and J 2 bases; bases outside gene matches: 13. The CDR3 spells CACDTSPTARGITDKLIF. CDR3 DNA: TGTGCCTGTGACACCAGTCCTACGGCCCGGGGGATAACCGATAAACTCATCTTT.

This clone was detected only a few times. The genes are TRDV2 and TRDJ1, with 8 bases matching TRDD3. CDR3 size: 14 residues. Trimming cost V 2 bases and J 3 bases; bases outside gene matches: 4. Germline assignment: CDR1 GEAIGNYY and CDR2 EKD. This CDR3 reads CACDKVGDADKLIF. CDR3 coding DNA: TGTGCCTGTGACAAGGTGGGGGATGCCGATAAACTCATCTTT.

This clone is deemed large (0.1 to 1%). This same CDR3 is encoded by further DNA sequences in the sample. This chain connects TRDV2 to TRDJ2, with D unresolved. The CDR3 consists of 15 residues. Germline assignment: CDR1 GEAIGNYY and CDR2 EKD. Trimming left V 3 bases short and J 6 bases short, with 16 bases between. The CDR3 protein is CACDLAGSVAAQLFF. In DNA, the CDR3 is TGTGCCTGTGACCTCGCCGGTTCCGTGGCAGCACAACTCTTCTTT.

This clone was detected a few times. This may arise from a read error, as a much more abundant clone is one base away. The same CDR3 is also encoded by other DNA sequences in this sample. The chain carries TRDV2 and TRDJ1; TRDD3 agrees at 7 bases. The germline V gene has CDR1 GEAIGNYY and CDR2 EKD. The CDR3 is made up of 17 amino acids. V lost 1 base and J lost 0; bases outside the gene matches: 10. CDR3 in DNA: TGTGCCTGTGACACTCTCGGAACCGGGGGATACACCGATAAACTCATCTTT. Amino acids: CACDTLGTGGYTDKLIF.

This clone has just a few counts. The rearrangement links TRDV1 to TRDJ1; 13 positions match TRDD3. Germline CDR1 and CDR2: TSWWSYY and QGS. This CDR3 spans 23 amino acids. V was clipped by 4 bases and J by 7 bases; unmatched bases: 30. The CDR3 DNA sequence: TGTGCTCTTGGGGCCCAATTCGGGCCTTCCTACGCTTCGTACTGGGGGATACGCGCTAAACTCATCTTT. Translating gives CALGAQFGPSYASYWGIRAKLIF.

The chain recombines TRDV2 with TRDJ1, with 10 bases that match TRDD3. In the absence of a J gene in TCRdb, the DNA was matched to germline to assign it here. This CDR3 comprises 19 residues. CDR1 is GEAIGNYY, CDR2 EKD, per germline. Germline trimming cut 0 bases from V and 0 bases from J; bases unmatched to any gene: 12. CDR3 protein: CACDTRRGDTPIDTDKLIF. The CDR3 bases are TGTGCCTGTGACACCAGAAGGGGGGATACGCCCATAGACACCGATAAACTCATCTTT.

On this clone: TCRdb's protein for this DNA is that of a much larger clone and differs from the translation at residue 4, likely a read error; the protein shown is the DNA translation. The V call is TRDV2, the J call TRDJ1; 13 bases line up with TRDD3. CDR3 length: 16 residues. In germline, CDR1 is GEAIGNYY, CDR2 EKD. The J segment lost 2 bases and the V segment lost 6 bases, leaving 8 bases of the junction unmatched. The CDR3 here is CACNALLGDTTDKLIF. CDR3 DNA sequence: TGTGCCTGTAACGCATTACTGGGGGATACGACCGATAAACTCATCTTT.